A single TCR beta chain is shown here with its context. CDR1 and CDR2 (germline): SEHNR, FQNEAQ (reference sequence). V lost 5 bases, J lost 5 bases, and 24 bases lay in between. The CDR3 runs 17 residues. A second PCR of about 6 to 11 cycles used a sample-barcoded 5' primer and a J-beta primer mix. Using its own MiXCR run on the 5' RACE reads, TCRdb lists one record per CDR3 protein. Among fewer than 2 million distinct CDR3 sequences listed, approximately 39% were seen once. The data were obtained in a study of blood T cells in healthy people across ages. The receptor was derived from a human donor in good health. Sequenced material: blood. The chain has TRBV7-9 and TRBJ2-5; D is uncertain. DNA for the CDR3: TGTGCCAGCAGCCCCTGGGATCAGCGCCCCTTTGTTGAGACCCAGTACTTC. It codes for CASSPWDQRPFVETQYF.